Presented here are 2 T cell receptor beta chains from one specimen sequenced in a study of human T cells and chemical hapten exposure. TCRdb reprocessed the RACE reads with MiXCR, giving one entry per CDR3 protein. The sample holds around 60,000 distinct CDR3 sequences; about 7% are singletons and the top ten take around 1.6%. Indicated time point: pre-sensitization, week 0. Documented treatment: therapeutic diphenylcyclopropenone sensitization with weekly scalp DPC. This sample comprised whole blood, obtained in connection with sensitization to the hapten diphenylcyclopropenone (DPC). These receptors were taken from a woman in her twenties or thirties with alopecia areata. Some clones in this sample may be carry-over from other donors' samples.

The CDR3 DNA follows: TGTGCCAGCAGCACAGGGGTGGGAGCTTTCTTT. Translated, it gives CASSTGVGAFF. The V gene is TRBV28, the J gene TRBJ1-1; 7 bases are a match to TRBD1. With V trimmed by 6 bases and J by 10 bases, 5 bases remained unmatched. CDR1 MDHEN and CDR2 SYDVKM come from the germline V gene. The CDR3 has 11 residues.

This clonotype occurred many times. This rearrangement joins TRBV27 to TRBJ1-1; tentative D call: TRBD1 (6 bases). The V end was cut by 5 bases, the J end by 3 bases, with 10 bases between. CDR1 and CDR2 from the germline V gene are MNHEY and SMNVEV (reference sequence). The CDR3 loop spans 13 amino acids. This CDR3 reads CASSRGGYTEAFF. CDR3 coding DNA: TGTGCCAGCAGTCGAGGGGGGTACACTGAAGCTTTCTTT.